The rows below give T cell receptor beta chains drawn from one sample of a study of blood T cell repertoires in COVID-19. Clones were sequenced by immunoSEQ multiplex PCR, and TCRdb holds only the in-frame ones, with some missing. The profile shows around 200,000 clones, about 85% of them singletons. The specimen sequenced was peripheral blood. Receptors originate from a man in his thirties or forties with acute or convalescent COVID-19. Both conserved end residues are trimmed from each CDR3. Each record gives: J gene, V gene, CDR3 protein.

J gene: TRBJ2-6; V gene: TRBV7-8; CDR3 protein: ASSLGHGSGANVLT
J gene: TRBJ2-1; V gene: TRBV14; CDR3 protein: ASSRQGAGHSSEQF
J gene: TRBJ2-2; V gene: TRBV2; CDR3 protein: ASRLVGELF
J gene: TRBJ2-1; V gene: TRBV7-3; CDR3 protein: ASSFNSGSYNEQF
J gene: TRBJ1-2; V gene: TRBV28; CDR3 protein: ASTSPGTGDGYT
J gene: TRBJ2-2; V gene: TRBV7-9; CDR3 protein: ASSQLGGELF
J gene: TRBJ1-6; V gene: TRBV29-1; CDR3 protein: SVGTGVGSPLH
J gene: TRBJ2-7; V gene: TRBV7-9; CDR3 protein: ASGDFIYEQY
J gene: TRBJ1-1; V gene: TRBV13; CDR3 protein: ASSSGGDFAEAF
J gene: TRBJ1-3; V gene: TRBV28; CDR3 protein: ASRAGQSGNTIY
J gene: TRBJ1-2; V gene: TRBV24-1; CDR3 protein: ATPKGLSTYGYT
J gene: TRBJ1-1; V gene: TRBV6-5; CDR3 protein: ASRDSNRVGTEAF
J gene: TRBJ1-3; V gene: TRBV28; CDR3 protein: ASKNYVGGGNTIY
J gene: TRBJ2-7; V gene: TRBV5-6; CDR3 protein: ASRRRDREISEQY
J gene: TRBJ2-1; V gene: TRBV11-1; CDR3 protein: ASSWDRGEGEQF
J gene: TRBJ1-2; V gene: TRBV6-5; CDR3 protein: ASSSLGGASYRGYT
J gene: TRBJ1-1; V gene: TRBV27; CDR3 protein: ASSLFFLSNTEAF
J gene: TRBJ2-5; V gene: TRBV30; CDR3 protein: AWSVTGGAWETQY
J gene: TRBJ1-4; V gene: TRBV15; CDR3 protein: ATSRGGRGRFNEKLF
J gene: TRBJ2-2; V gene: TRBV29-1; CDR3 protein: SARDRNGELF
J gene: TRBJ2-7; V gene: TRBV12-3/TRBV12-4; CDR3 protein: ASKRLDSYEQY
J gene: TRBJ1-2; V gene: TRBV25-1; CDR3 protein: ASSEPRQGEGDGYT
J gene: TRBJ1-3; V gene: TRBV9; CDR3 protein: ASSEPETGRSGNTIY
J gene: TRBJ2-7; V gene: TRBV5-5; CDR3 protein: ASSLGQGSYEQY
J gene: TRBJ1-5; V gene: TRBV11-2; CDR3 protein: ASSQAGNQPQH
J gene: TRBJ1-1; V gene: TRBV18; CDR3 protein: ASSGSSGDTEAF
J gene: TRBJ1-4; V gene: TRBV10-2; CDR3 protein: ASSELEKLF
J gene: TRBJ2-2; V gene: TRBV19; CDR3 protein: ASSRTRQGNTGELF
J gene: TRBJ2-7; V gene: TRBV19; CDR3 protein: ASSTDRGYPYEQY
J gene: TRBJ2-7; V gene: TRBV9; CDR3 protein: ASSVGTSGGAGTYEQY
J gene: TRBJ2-5; V gene: TRBV6-5; CDR3 protein: ASSYDDGKTQY
J gene: TRBJ1-2; V gene: TRBV28; CDR3 protein: ASSLRGRSYT
J gene: TRBJ1-2; V gene: TRBV6-5; CDR3 protein: ASQGQGHGYT
J gene: TRBJ2-5; V gene: TRBV7-9; CDR3 protein: ASSVGQGAETQY
J gene: TRBJ1-2; V gene: TRBV5-1; CDR3 protein: ASSLEPVGYGYT
J gene: TRBJ2-2; V gene: TRBV19; CDR3 protein: ASSPYRGTSTGELF